A selection of T cell receptor beta chains follows, all from one sample in a study of shared clonotypes between healthy human individuals. Data came from immunoSEQ multiplex PCR; TCRdb stores just in-frame clones and leaves some out. The data show about 2.1 million clones, with around 93% seen just once and over 1.5% held by the top ten. Sequenced material: naive CD8+ T cells from PBMCs. All receptors come from a man aged 18-30 years in good health. Some clones in this sample may be carry-over from other donors' samples. The CDR3 runs from the conserved cysteine through the conserved F or W. A D gene is named only where the DNA matches it firmly. Size is stated for part of the rows, as once, few or many counts, or as a class when the clone is expanded.

j_call d_call clone_size v_call cdr3_aa cdr3_nt
TRBJ2-7 - - TRBV7-6 CASSPGPYYEQYF TGTGCCAGCAGCCCGGGCCCTTACTACGAGCAGTACTTC
TRBJ1-1 TRBD1 - TRBV5-1 CASSYDQGGLDTEAFF TGCGCCAGCAGCTACGATCAAGGGGGCTTGGACACTGAAGCTTTCTTT
TRBJ1-3 TRBD1 - TRBV7-3 CASSSGQGGNTIYF TGTGCCAGCAGCTCAGGACAGGGGGGAAACACCATATATTTT
TRBJ1-1 - once TRBV6-5 CASSYSIRNTEAFF TGTGCCAGCAGTTACTCGATCAGGAACACTGAAGCTTTCTTT
TRBJ2-2 TRBD2 - TRBV9 CASSPSSGADPGELFF TGTGCCAGCAGTCCGTCCAGCGGGGCCGACCCCGGGGAGCTGTTTTTT
TRBJ2-5 - - TRBV29-1 CSGLGGDGYQETQYF TGCAGCGGACTAGGGGGAGATGGCTACCAAGAGACCCAGTACTTC
TRBJ2-2 TRBD2 - TRBV5-1 CASSPPDPSMVRSGGPTGELFF TGCGCCAGCAGCCCACCTGACCCTAGTATGGTGCGGTCGGGAGGGCCCACCGGGGAGCTGTTTTTT
TRBJ2-5 - - TRBV7-9 CASRGGGTQYF TGTGCCAGCAGGGGGGGAGGGACCCAGTACTTC
TRBJ2-7 - - TRBV7-9 CASSLVEGGRYF TGTGCCAGCAGCTTAGTGGAGGGCGGGCGGTACTTC
TRBJ2-3 - - TRBV28 CASSSQGVGTDTQYF TGTGCCAGCAGTTCACAGGGAGTTGGCACAGATACGCAGTATTTT
TRBJ2-7 - - TRBV19 CASSIDTTPLSEQYF TGTGCCAGTAGTATAGATACCACCCCGCTTTCGGAGCAGTACTTC
TRBJ1-1 TRBD1 - TRBV29-1 CSVPGQGADTEAFF TGCAGCGTCCCGGGACAGGGGGCGGACACTGAAGCTTTCTTT
TRBJ2-7 - - TRBV4-2 CASKGSPDRRGSYEQYF TGTGCCAGCAAAGGGTCCCCGGACCGCCGGGGCTCCTACGAGCAGTACTTC
TRBJ2-7 TRBD2 - TRBV9 CASIPLREGNEQYF TGTGCCAGCATCCCCTTGCGGGAGGGAAACGAGCAGTACTTC
TRBJ1-5 - once TRBV5-6 CASSFWVSNQPQHF TGTGCCAGCAGCTTTTGGGTGAGCAATCAGCCCCAGCATTTT
TRBJ1-1 - - TRBV6-4 CASSDSGNTEAFF TGTGCCAGCAGTGACTCCGGGAACACTGAAGCTTTCTTT
TRBJ2-1 TRBD1 - TRBV27 CASSFFQDRAHEQFF TGTGCCAGCAGTTTCTTCCAGGACAGGGCCCATGAGCAGTTCTTC
TRBJ2-1 - - TRBV27 CASSLLPGSSYNEQFF TGTGCCAGCAGTCTCCTACCTGGAAGCTCCTACAATGAGCAGTTCTTC
TRBJ1-5 TRBD1 - TRBV6-5 CASSGTGAREPQHF TGTGCCAGCAGTGGGACAGGTGCGAGAGAGCCCCAGCATTTT
TRBJ2-7 TRBD2 - TRBV9 CASSSGTSGIYEQYF TGTGCCAGCAGCTCCGGGACTAGCGGGATCTACGAGCAGTACTTC
TRBJ2-7 TRBD2 - TRBV7-8 CASSLRLAGVYEQYF TGTGCCAGCAGCTTACGGCTAGCGGGAGTGTACGAGCAGTACTTC
TRBJ2-1 - - TRBV30 CAWRIKLYNEQFF TGTGCCTGGAGGATAAAACTATACAATGAGCAGTTCTTC